This T cell receptor beta chain was sequenced in a study of patients and donors after allogeneic stem cell transplantation. CDR3 length equals 17 residues. The germline V gene has CDR1 DFQATT and CDR2 SNEGSKA (reference sequence). Between the trimmed V and J ends, which lost 0 bases and 0 bases, there was a span of 14 bases. One entry per CDR3 protein, called by TCRdb with MiXCR from the RT-PCR reads. This repertoire shows hundreds of thousands of distinct CDR3 sequences, roughly 17% found once; its top ten account for roughly 7.2%. The sequenced sample was blood, either unsorted or a sorted T cell fraction (not recorded which). This chain joins TRBV20-1 and TRBJ2-2, with D tentatively TRBD1 or TRBD2 (6 bases each). This TCR was recovered from a human donor who was either an allogeneic HSCT recipient or a stem cell or donor lymphocyte infusion donor (not recorded which). It is not recorded whose cells these are; they may come from a transplant donor. The CDR3 here is CSAREEDGGSNTGELFF. The CDR3 DNA sequence: TGCAGTGCTAGAGAGGAGGACGGGGGCTCGAACACCGGGGAGCTGTTTTTT.